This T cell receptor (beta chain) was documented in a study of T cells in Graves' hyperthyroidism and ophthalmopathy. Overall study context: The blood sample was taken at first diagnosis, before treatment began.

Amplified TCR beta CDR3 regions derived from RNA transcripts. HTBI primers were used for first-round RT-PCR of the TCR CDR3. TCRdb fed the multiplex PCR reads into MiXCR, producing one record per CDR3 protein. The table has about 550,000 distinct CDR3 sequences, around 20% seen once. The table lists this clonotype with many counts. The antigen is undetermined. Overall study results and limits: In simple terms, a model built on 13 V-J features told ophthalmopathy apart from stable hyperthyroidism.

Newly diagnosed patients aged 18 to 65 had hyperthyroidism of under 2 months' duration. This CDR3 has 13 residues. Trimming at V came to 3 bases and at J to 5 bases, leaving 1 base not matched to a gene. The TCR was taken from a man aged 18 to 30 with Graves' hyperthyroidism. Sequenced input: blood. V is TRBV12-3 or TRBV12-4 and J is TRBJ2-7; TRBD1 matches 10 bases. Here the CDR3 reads CASSFGTGDEQYF. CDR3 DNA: TGTGCCAGCAGTTTCGGGACAGGGGACGAGCAGTACTTC.